This T cell receptor (beta chain) was captured in a study of blood T cell repertoires in COVID-19. Overall study: Samples taken during acute and convalescent COVID-19 were collected in the United States, Italy and Spain.

This CDR3 has 15 amino acids. The germline V gene encodes CDR1 SEHNR and CDR2 FQNEAQ (reference sequence). Germline trimming cut 6 bases from V and 6 bases from J; bases unmatched to any gene: 7. As processed by the authors: Quantification of nucleated cells was approximated via reference gene primer amplification. TCRdb's copy holds only in-frame clones and misses some; the assay was immunoSEQ multiplex PCR. V and J calls and clone size are those listed in that table; D and trimming were worked out from the DNA. The table lists approximately 190,000 clones, around 76% of them singletons, with less than 9.5% in the top ten.

The rearrangement joins TRBV7-9 to TRBJ2-7, with TRBD2 identical over 14 bases. The TCR originated in a woman aged 60-75 years with COVID-19, enrolled during active disease. Sequencing was done on a sample of peripheral blood. In DNA form, the CDR3 reads TGTGCCAGCAGAAAGACTAGCGGGAGGGCCACCGAGCAGTACTTC. Its protein product is CASRKTSGRATEQYF.